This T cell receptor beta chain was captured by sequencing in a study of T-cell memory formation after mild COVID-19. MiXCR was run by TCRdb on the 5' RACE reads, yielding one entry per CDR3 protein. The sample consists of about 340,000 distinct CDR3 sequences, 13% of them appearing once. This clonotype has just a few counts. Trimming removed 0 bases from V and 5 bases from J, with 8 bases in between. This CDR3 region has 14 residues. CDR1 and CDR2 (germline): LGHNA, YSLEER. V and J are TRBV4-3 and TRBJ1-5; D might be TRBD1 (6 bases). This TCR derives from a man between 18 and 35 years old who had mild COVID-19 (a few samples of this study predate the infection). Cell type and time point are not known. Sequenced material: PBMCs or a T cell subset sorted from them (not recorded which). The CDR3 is CASSQDGQYQPQHF. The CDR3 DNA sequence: TGCGCCAGCAGCCAAGACGGACAGTATCAGCCCCAGCATTTT.